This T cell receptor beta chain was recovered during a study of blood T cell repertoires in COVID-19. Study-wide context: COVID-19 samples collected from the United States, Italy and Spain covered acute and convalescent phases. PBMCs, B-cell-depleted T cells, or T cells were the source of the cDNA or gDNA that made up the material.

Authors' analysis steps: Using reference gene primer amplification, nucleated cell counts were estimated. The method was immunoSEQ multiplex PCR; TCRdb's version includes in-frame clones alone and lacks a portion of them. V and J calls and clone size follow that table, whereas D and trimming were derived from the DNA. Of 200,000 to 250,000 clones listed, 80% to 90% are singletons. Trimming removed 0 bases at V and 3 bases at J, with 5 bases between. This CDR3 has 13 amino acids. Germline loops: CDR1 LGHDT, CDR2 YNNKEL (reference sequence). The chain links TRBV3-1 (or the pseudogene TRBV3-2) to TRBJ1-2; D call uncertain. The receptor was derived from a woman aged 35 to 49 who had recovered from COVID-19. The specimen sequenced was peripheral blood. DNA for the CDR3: TGTGCCAGCAGCCAAGATTCTGACTATGGCTACACCTTC. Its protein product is CASSQDSDYGYTF.